This TCR beta chain was retrieved from a study of human T cells and chemical hapten exposure. CDR1 and CDR2 from the germline V gene are SGHTA and FQGNSA. CDR3 size: 14 residues. Trimming left V 7 bases short and J 1 base short, with 12 bases between. TCRdb redid the calling of the RACE reads with MiXCR, one entry per CDR3 protein. The sample shows some 57,000 distinct CDR3 sequences, 9.5% to 10% of them seen only once. Findings and limits, study-wide: With alopecia, donors may have immune responses unlike healthy people's.

Time point defined: pre-sensitization, week 0. The treatment: therapeutic diphenylcyclopropenone sensitization with weekly scalp DPC. The study extracted total RNA from unfractionated whole blood. This clonotype was seen only once. As yet, its antigen is unknown. The clonotype was recovered from a woman aged 30 to 39 with alopecia areata. Some clones in this sample may be carry-over from other donors' samples. The chain employs TRBV7-2 and TRBJ2-3; D remains unclear. The sequencing here drew on whole blood, taken in connection with sensitization to the hapten diphenylcyclopropenone (DPC). CDR3 nucleotide sequence: TGTGCCAGCACCCCAAGTCTTGGCACAGATACGCAGTATTTT. Encoded protein: CASTPSLGTDTQYF.